This T cell receptor beta chain was observed in a study of vaccination effects on CD4 cells after COVID-19. Study at large: Expansion of antigen-specific CD4+ T cells with viral peptide pools was carried out by the ViraFEST assay before sequencing. A median of 72 days separated the second dose and sampling.

Once cultured for approximately 10 days, the cells underwent separation to obtain CD4+ T cells. Either the BNT162b2 or mRNA-1273 vaccine was given to participants in two doses. Vaccine recipients, nucleocapsid antibody negative, had no prior SARS-CoV-2 infection. This clone appeared a single time. Its antigen is as yet unknown. Generated by immunoSEQ multiplex PCR, the TCRdb table keeps only in-frame clones and is missing some. Of around 66,000 clones in the sample, around 70% are singletons; the top ten hold around 2.4%. The origin of this receptor is a human donor who received a COVID-19 vaccine. The sequencing here drew on CD4+ T cells from PBMCs cultured without peptide, taken after COVID-19 vaccination.

The CDR3 sequence is CACLGQGTDTF. The DNA for the CDR3 is TGTGCCTGCCTCGGACAGGGAACCGACACCTTC. The V call is TRBV28, the J call TRBJ1-2, with TRBD1 matching over 8 bases. Germline lookup yields CDR1 MDHEN and CDR2 SYDVKM. CDR3 length: 11 amino acids. V lost 11 bases and J lost 12; bases outside the gene matches: 11.